The T cell receptor beta chain under discussion was sequenced for a study of blood T cell repertoires in COVID-19. About the research overall: Acute and convalescent COVID-19 specimens originated in the United States, Italy and Spain.

Losses at the gene ends were 5 bases for V and 1 base for J; bases not matched to a gene: 8. CDR3 length: 16 residues. Germline V lookup: CDR1 SGHVS, CDR2 FQNEAQ. Some clones are missing from TCRdb's copy, which holds only in-frame ones; the method was immunoSEQ multiplex PCR. Altogether about 98,000 clones are present, 82% being singletons, with the ten largest covering 15% to 20%. This clone has a single count. Sequenced sample: peripheral blood. The clonotype was recovered from a man at least 80 years old with acute or convalescent COVID-19. V is TRBV7-8 and J is TRBJ2-3, with 8 bases aligning to TRBD2. The CDR3 nucleotides read TGTGCCAGCAGCCAACCCCGGGGGGGTGGCACAGATACGCAGTATTTT. It codes for CASSQPRGGGTDTQYF.